The 30 T cell receptor beta chains listed next were all sequenced from one sample in a study of T-cell reconstitution after alpha-beta-depleted transplantation in children. Unique molecular identifiers tagged the TCRbeta library. TCRdb itself ran the PCR reads through MiXCR, one entry per CDR3 protein. The data show about 610,000 distinct CDR3 sequences, with about 11% seen just once and about 4.3% held by the top ten. The source material was PBMCs from the stem cell graft donor, sampled from the stem cell graft. These TCRs come from a human donor who donated a stem cell graft to a child with acute myeloid leukemia.

This clonotype was detected a few times. The rearrangement links TRBV20-1 to TRBJ2-1; 9 bases are shared with TRBD2. Losses at the gene ends were 2 bases for V and 4 bases for J; bases not matched to a gene: 3. In germline, CDR1 is DFQATT, CDR2 SNEGSKA (reference sequence). The CDR3 spans 14 residues. CDR3 DNA sequence: TGCAGTGCTAGATGGCGGGAGGGTTACAATGAGCAGTTCTTC. It yields the protein CSARWREGYNEQFF.

Written as DNA, the CDR3 is TGTGCCAGCAGTGAATATCCCTTAGCCAATGAGCAGTTCTTC. Translated, it gives CASSEYPLANEQFF. The chain carries TRBV25-1 and TRBJ2-1; no reliable D call. Per the germline V gene, CDR1 is MGHDK and CDR2 is SYGVNS. Trimming took off 0 bases at V and 6 bases at J, with 9 bases between the two ends. The CDR3 sequence is 14 residues long.

The chain employs TRBV6-2 or TRBV6-3 and TRBJ2-5; D call uncertain. The germline gives CDR1 MNHEY, CDR2 SVGEGT. With 8 bases removed from V and 1 base from J, the gap between germline ends came to 5 bases. The CDR3 consists of 11 residues. The CDR3 loop is CASGPQETQYF. DNA for the CDR3: TGTGCCAGCGGACCCCAAGAGACCCAGTACTTC.

The chain couples TRBV20-1 to TRBJ2-7, with 12 bases aligning to TRBD2. The V gene end was trimmed by 3 bases and the J gene end by 3 bases; junction bases not matched to a gene: 6. The CDR3 is 15 amino acids. The germline gives CDR1 DFQATT, CDR2 SNEGSKA (reference sequence). This CDR3 is CSASPSGGGDYEQYF. CDR3 sequence (DNA): TGCAGTGCTAGTCCTAGCGGGGGGGGAGACTACGAGCAGTACTTC.

This clonotype appeared many times. J is TRBJ1-2 and V is TRBV25-1; tentatively, D is TRBD1 (5 bases). The ends were cut back, 9 bases at V and 0 bases at J, with 11 bases in the middle. The CDR3 loop spans 13 amino acids. Germline lookup yields CDR1 MGHDK and CDR2 SYGVNS. The CDR3 sequence is CASSTGSNYGYTF. CDR3 DNA: TGTGCCAGTTCTACAGGCTCTAACTATGGCTACACCTTC.

The rearrangement joins TRBV5-1 to TRBJ2-1; perhaps D is TRBD1 or TRBD2 (5 bases each). Germline V lookup: CDR1 SGHRS, CDR2 YFSETQ. Trimming removed 7 bases at V and 10 bases at J, with 18 bases between. The CDR3 length is 13 residues. The CDR3 DNA reads TGCGCCAGCGGGGCTCGTGGAGGCGGGGAGCAGTTCTTC. Its protein product is CASGARGGGEQFF.

This clonotype has only a few counts. This sequence joins TRBV20-1 and TRBJ2-7; maybe TRBD2 (5 bases). Germline V gives CDR1 DFQATT, CDR2 SNEGSKA (reference sequence). V lost 5 bases to trimming and J lost 7 bases, with 18 bases between them. The CDR3 spans 13 residues. In DNA, the CDR3 is TGCAGTGCTCCCTGGCTAGCCTCCCCGGAGCAGTACTTC. The encoded protein is CSAPWLASPEQYF.

The CDR3 spells CASRLYPGLAGEEQYF. The CDR3 coding sequence is TGTGCCAGCAGGCTATACCCGGGACTAGCGGGAGAAGAGCAGTACTTC. The J gene is TRBJ2-7, the V gene TRBV6-2 or TRBV6-3, with 14 bases lining up with TRBD2. The CDR3 contains 16 residues. The V and J ends lost 6 bases and 7 bases, in that order; junction bases with no gene match: 11. CDR1 and CDR2 (germline): MNHEY, SVGEGT.

The chain has TRBV28 and TRBJ2-7, with a possible D match to TRBD1 (6 bases). The V end was cut by 8 bases, the J end by 5 bases, with 16 bases between. The germline V gene has CDR1 MDHEN and CDR2 SYDVKM. CDR3 length: 13 amino acids. For the CDR3, the DNA is TGTGCCAGCGGGCAGGGGAGTCCCCACGAGCAGTACTTC. Translated, it gives CASGQGSPHEQYF.

As for this clonotype: With a much larger clone just one base away, this may be a read error. V is TRBV3-1 and J is TRBJ2-1; the match to TRBD2 covers 12 bases. From germline, CDR1 is LGHDT and CDR2 YNNKEL (reference sequence). V lost 7 bases to trimming and J lost 8 bases; unmatched junction nucleotides: 3. The CDR3 runs 13 residues. CDR3 sequence: CASKASGRDEQFF. CDR3 DNA sequence: TGTGCCAGCAAGGCTAGCGGGAGGGATGAGCAGTTCTTC.

This clonotype was seen a handful of times. The J gene is TRBJ1-6, the V gene TRBV28; D is possibly TRBD1 (5 bases). The CDR3 covers 15 residues. V was trimmed by 4 bases and J by 10 bases, leaving 17 bases between them. CDR1 and CDR2 from the germline V gene are MDHEN and SYDVKM. CDR3 DNA sequence: TGTGCCAGCAGTTATGGCGGCAGGGTAACATCACCCCTCCACTTT. Translated: CASSYGGRVTSPLHF.

This clonotype was detected many times. The rearrangement uses TRBV12-3 or TRBV12-4 and TRBJ2-5; 7 bases are shared with TRBD2. Trimming cost V 1 base and J 6 bases; bases outside gene matches: 2. The length of the CDR3 is 13 residues. The CDR3, as DNA: TGTGCCAGCAGTTTAGGGGGAGGGAAGACCCAGTACTTC. Protein sequence: CASSLGGGKTQYF.

The chain is built from TRBV28 and TRBJ2-5, with TRBD2 identical over 16 bases. The ends lost 0 bases at V and 2 bases at J; junction bases unmatched: 3. The CDR3 is 18 residues long. Germline V gene lookup returns CDR1 MDHEN and CDR2 SYDVKM. CDR3 sequence: CASSLWGLAGGTQETQYF. The CDR3 region has the DNA TGTGCCAGCAGTTTATGGGGACTAGCGGGAGGGACTCAAGAGACCCAGTACTTC.

The rearrangement uses TRBV25-1 and TRBJ2-2, with unresolved D. CDR3 length: 14 residues. V was clipped by 6 bases and J by 0 bases, with 8 bases between them. Germline lookup yields CDR1 MGHDK and CDR2 SYGVNS. CDR3 sequence (DNA): TGTGCCAGCAGCATACAATCGAACACCGGGGAGCTGTTTTTT. Amino acid sequence: CASSIQSNTGELFF.

V usage is TRBV7-6 and J usage is TRBJ2-7; 8 nucleotides agree with TRBD1. The V gene end was trimmed by 3 bases and the J gene end by 3 bases; junction bases not matched to a gene: 4. Germline CDR1 reads SGHVS; CDR2 reads FNYEAQ. CDR3 length: 14 residues. The CDR3 bases are TGTGCCAGCAGCTTGACAGGGGAAGGCTACGAGCAGTACTTC. Translated, it gives CASSLTGEGYEQYF.

This clonotype was detected a few times. The rearrangement links TRBV29-1 to TRBJ2-1; a weak D match, TRBD1 (5 bases). The CDR3 contains 13 residues. Germline V gives CDR1 SQVTM, CDR2 ANQGSEA. V gave up 1 base and J gave up 5 bases, with 9 bases separating them. The CDR3 nucleotides read TGCAGCGTTGAAGGTGGGGCTGACAATGAGCAGTTCTTC. Translation: CSVEGGADNEQFF.

This clonotype was observed a few times. The V and J genes are TRBV6-5 and TRBJ2-5; no firm D call. V was shortened by 2 bases and J by 4 bases, with 11 bases between the two germline ends. Per the germline V gene, CDR1 is MNHEY and CDR2 is SVGAGI. The CDR3 has 14 residues. As DNA, the CDR3 is TGTGCCAGCAGTTACCCCGAGGCAACAGAGACCCAGTACTTC. It codes for CASSYPEATETQYF.

The V and J genes are TRBV21-1 and TRBJ2-3; whether TRBD2, the table's D call, matches the DNA was not checked. TRBV21-1 is designated a pseudogene. The CDR3 spans 17 residues. The CDR3 protein is CASPASGQDQLTDTQYF. The CDR3 nucleotides read TGTGCCAGCCCCGCTAGCGGTCAAGACCAACTCACAGATACGCAGTATTTT.

This clonotype was observed a few times. This chain links TRBV24-1 with TRBJ2-7, with D possibly being TRBD2 (6 bases). The CDR3 totals 12 residues. Trimming stripped 8 bases from V and 2 bases from J, with 9 bases between. Germline CDR1 reads KGHDR; CDR2 reads SFDVKD. CDR3 in DNA: TGTGCCACCAATCGCGGGACCTACGAGCAGTACTTC. This gives the protein CATNRGTYEQYF.

This clonotype was counted a few times. The J gene is TRBJ2-7, the V gene TRBV7-2; D is uncertain. V shed 1 base and J shed 1 base, with 11 bases lying between them. Germline V gives CDR1 SGHTA, CDR2 FQGNSA. CDR3 length: 15 amino acids. The CDR3 bases are TGTGCCAGCAGCTTAGAATTTGGCGCTTCCTACGAGCAGTACTTC. It encodes CASSLEFGASYEQYF. Full variable domain (outside the CDR3, taken from reference TRBV7-2 and TRBJ2-7): GAGVSQSPSNKVTEKGKDVELRCDPISGHTALYWYRQSLGQGLEFLIYFQGNSAPDKSGLPSDRFSAERTGGSVSTLTIQRTQQEDSAVYLCASSLEFGASYEQYFGPGTRLTVT.

The V gene is TRBV11-2, the J gene TRBJ2-7, with D unresolved. This CDR3 is 14 amino acids long. V was pared by 3 bases and J by 3 bases, with 12 bases between. Per the germline V gene, CDR1 is SGHAT and CDR2 is FQNNGV. CDR3 sequence reads: CASSFGPLGYEQYF. The DNA of the CDR3 is TGTGCCAGCAGCTTCGGACCGTTAGGCTACGAGCAGTACTTC.

The CDR3 coding sequence is TGTGCCAGCGGTTACGCGGGAAGGACAGATACGCAGTATTTT. Encoded protein: CASGYAGRTDTQYF. The chain has TRBV7-2 and TRBJ2-3; D is perhaps TRBD2 (6 bases). V was trimmed by 8 bases and J by 3 bases, leaving 15 bases between them. Germline CDR1 reads SGHTA; CDR2 reads FQGNSA. The CDR3 runs to 14 residues.

This clonotype was seen at least ten times. V gene TRBV5-1 combines with J gene TRBJ2-1; 13 nucleotides match TRBD2. The trim removed 2 bases at V and 4 bases at J, leaving 6 bases unmatched. The CDR3 contains 17 residues. In germline, CDR1 is SGHRS, CDR2 YFSETQ. CDR3 residues: CASSLSSGLAGYNEQFF. CDR3 nucleotides: TGCGCCAGCAGCTTAAGCTCGGGACTAGCGGGATACAATGAGCAGTTCTTC.

The chain uses TRBV2 and TRBJ2-3; D not resolved. The CDR3 loop spans 12 amino acids. V dropped 7 bases and J dropped 1 base, with 6 bases sitting between them. The V gene's germline CDR1 is SNHLY and CDR2 FYNNEI. The CDR3 DNA follows: TGTGCCAGCAACCAGGGCACAGATACGCAGTATTTT. Its protein is CASNQGTDTQYF.

This clonotype was observed a handful of times. The V call is TRBV4-3, the J call TRBJ1-1; D is perhaps TRBD1 (6 bases). V shed 0 bases and J shed 4 bases, with 15 bases lying between them. Germline V gene sequence: CDR1 LGHNA, CDR2 YSLEER. This CDR3 region has 16 residues. CDR3 in amino acids: CASSQDQGLGGTEAFF. The CDR3 nucleotides read TGCGCCAGCAGCCAAGATCAGGGGTTAGGGGGCACTGAAGCTTTCTTT.

The sample holds a few counts of this clonotype. The genes are TRBV20-1 and TRBJ2-1; 15 nucleotides line up with TRBD2. The CDR3 runs 16 residues. Per germline, CDR1 DFQATT and CDR2 SNEGSKA (reference sequence). Trimming cost V 2 bases and J 8 bases; bases outside gene matches: 7. CDR3 DNA sequence: TGCAGTGCTAGATCGGGGACTAGCGGGAGGAACCATGAGCAGTTCTTC. Protein sequence: CSARSGTSGRNHEQFF.

There are many counts of this clonotype. The chain carries TRBV20-1 and TRBJ2-3, with 10 bases lining up with TRBD2. The CDR3 has 17 amino acids. Germline V gene lookup returns CDR1 DFQATT and CDR2 SNEGSKA (reference sequence). The V and J ends lost 2 bases and 2 bases, in that order; junction bases with no gene match: 10. CDR3 coding DNA: TGCAGTGCTAGATCCCAATGGACTAGCGGTCTCACAGATACGCAGTATTTT. Encoded protein: CSARSQWTSGLTDTQYF.

This clonotype came up many times. V is TRBV5-1 and J is TRBJ2-3; D is unclear. Trimming stripped 0 bases from V and 6 bases from J, with 8 bases between. Germline CDR1 and CDR2: SGHRS and YFSETQ. This CDR3 comprises 13 residues. CDR3 coding DNA: TGCGCCAGCAGCTTGGAAGTCTTTGATACGCAGTATTTT. Encoded protein: CASSLEVFDTQYF.

J is TRBJ1-2 and V is TRBV5-8; D unresolved. Germline CDR1 reads SGHTS; CDR2 reads YDEGEE. V was pared by 2 bases and J by 2 bases, with 10 bases between. The CDR3 sequence is 14 residues long. CDR3 sequence reads: CASSFQAPNYGYTF. CDR3 coding DNA: TGTGCCAGCAGCTTTCAGGCTCCGAACTATGGCTACACCTTC.

Only a few counts were recorded for this clonotype. The J gene is TRBJ2-3, the V gene TRBV20-1, with TRBD2 matching over 14 bases. The V segment lost 5 bases and the J segment 4 bases; nucleotides outside the gene matches: 20. Germline CDR1 is DFQATT and CDR2 is SNEGSKA (reference sequence). This CDR3 is built from 20 residues. The CDR3 DNA reads as TGCAGTGCTCTAACAAAGGGCCGACTAGCGGGAGGGCAAGGATCAGATACGCAGTATTTT. Encoded protein: CSALTKGRLAGGQGSDTQYF.